What follows is one T cell receptor beta chain and its context. The time point here: peripheral blood 6 weeks after treatment start. Libraries were prepared by immunoSEQ multiplex PCR; TCRdb keeps only in-frame clonotypes and omits some of them. Here the sample spans 100,000 to 150,000 clones, about 82% being singletons. The data originate from a study of PD-L1 blockade in urothelial cancer. There are 15 residues in the CDR3. In germline, CDR1 is SGHRS, CDR2 YFSETQ. Germline trimming cut 4 bases from V and 4 bases from J; bases unmatched to any gene: 9. The material was PBMCs, obtained around atezolizumab (anti-PD-L1) treatment. The chain uses TRBV5-1 and TRBJ2-5; 8 bases agree with TRBD1. This TCR came from a man aged 50 to 60 with urothelial cancer. CDR3 bases: TGCGCCAGCAGCCACGGGACAGGAGGGTTAGAGACCCAGTACTTC. Amino acid sequence: CASSHGTGGLETQYF.